This T cell receptor (beta chain) was sequenced in a study of Ad26.COV2.S vaccination and SARS-CoV-2 variants. Study results and caveats: There was reportedly substantial breadth in spike-specific CD8+ and CD4+ T cell responses after vaccination.

Sample treatment: over 15 received Ad26.COV2.S at low or high dose, single or two shots; several received placebo; per-sample allocation not given. All samples were drawn on day 63, counting from the first vaccine or placebo injection. The donor was a Boston adult aged 18-55 years. What was given as vaccine was an Ad26 vector encoding Wuhan-strain SARS-CoV-2 spike. To note about this clone: Its specificity is unknown.

Sequenced by immunoSEQ multiplex PCR; TCRdb stores in-frame clones only, minus some. The sample records about 440,000 clones, about nine tenths being singletons. The CDR3 is 12 residues long. Germline V gene sequence: CDR1 SGHDN, CDR2 FVKESK. V dropped 6 bases and J dropped 4 bases, with 7 bases sitting between them. The chain uses TRBV14 and TRBJ2-1; D is possibly TRBD1 (6 bases). This sample comprised peripheral blood, obtained in a trial of Ad26.COV2.S vaccine versus placebo. The TCR sequence derives from a person aged 18-65 years who received the Ad26.COV2.S COVID-19 vaccine or a placebo. The CDR3 DNA follows: TGTGCCAGCAGGGGACATTACAATGAGCAGTTCTTC. Protein sequence: CASRGHYNEQFF.